This section outlines one TCR beta chain sequence together with its context. The data derive from a study of blood T cell repertoires in COVID-19. Across the study: Samples representing acute and convalescent COVID-19 were sourced from the United States, Italy and Spain. PBMCs, B-cell-depleted T cells, or T cells provided the cDNA or gDNA that made up the material.

In the original processing: Amplifying reference gene primers gave estimates of nucleated cell counts. Assay used: immunoSEQ multiplex PCR; TCRdb lists only in-frame clones, some missing. V and J calls and clone size are copied from that table; D and trimming were computed from the DNA. The sample includes about 220,000 clones, approximately 83% of them seen just once. This sequence originates from a woman aged 60-70 years with acute or convalescent COVID-19. Input material: peripheral blood.

The chain's CDR3 is CASSAPGQATTDTQYF. As DNA, the CDR3 is TGTGCCAGCAGCGCTCCGGGACAGGCGACGACAGATACGCAGTATTTT. The V gene is TRBV5-6, the J gene TRBJ2-3; 8 positions agree with TRBD1. Germline values: CDR1 SGHDT, CDR2 YYEEEE. The CDR3 loop spans 16 amino acids. After removal of 4 bases from V and 3 bases from J, the junction contained 10 bases not matched to a gene.